This T cell receptor (beta chain) appears in the sequencing data of a study of blood T cell repertoires in COVID-19. Study at large: PBMCs, B-cell-depleted T cells, or T cells were the source of the cDNA or gDNA that made up the material.

The CDR3 has 13 residues. Trimming took 0 bases from V and 8 from J, leaving 10 bases between them. Germline V gives CDR1 SGHAT, CDR2 FQNNGV. A single count supports this clone. The Seattle site enrolled patients during active infection and followed them longitudinally. Clones were read by immunoSEQ multiplex PCR, and TCRdb kept only the in-frame ones, dropping some. The profile shows 85,000 to 95,000 clones, about nine tenths of them singletons. The chain links TRBV11-2 to TRBJ1-1; D not resolved. This clonotype was sampled from a man aged 60 to 75 with COVID-19, enrolled during active disease. Sample: peripheral blood. The CDR3 DNA follows: TGTGCCAGCAGCTTAGATCATGAGGGAGAAGCTTTCTTT. This gives the protein CASSLDHEGEAFF.